This T cell receptor beta chain is from a study of T and B cells in COVID-19 patients. Study information: At median age approximately 36 years, recovered patients were younger than active-infection patients at more than 65. Study-level points and caveats: Sorted SARS-CoV-2-responsive or tetramer+ T cells and CD4+, regulatory and CD8+ subsets were not yet sequenced. In COVID-19 patients, T cell receptor beta variable and joining gene use was reportedly strongly skewed.

This clonotype was observed a few times. The antigen is unknown. TRB was amplified from about 250-500 ng of blood genomic DNA. TRB rearrangements were amplified by multiplex PCR with BIOMED2 TRB-A/B primers. TCRdb re-called the multiplex PCR reads through MiXCR, storing one row per CDR3 protein. The sample includes 20,000 to 25,000 distinct CDR3 sequences, approximately 29% seen only once; the top ten take roughly 1.9%. The CDR3 runs to 15 residues. Trimming took 4 bases from V and 4 from J; bases not matched to a gene: 7. Germline V gene sequence: CDR1 SGHDT, CDR2 YYEEEE. The source material was blood. This TCR came from a human donor who had recovered from COVID-19. This sequence joins TRBV5-6 and TRBJ2-5, with 10 bases aligning to TRBD2. The CDR3 region has the DNA TGTGCCAGCAGCCCCAGCGGGGGGGCGTTAGAGACCCAGTACTTC. Amino acids: CASSPSGGALETQYF.